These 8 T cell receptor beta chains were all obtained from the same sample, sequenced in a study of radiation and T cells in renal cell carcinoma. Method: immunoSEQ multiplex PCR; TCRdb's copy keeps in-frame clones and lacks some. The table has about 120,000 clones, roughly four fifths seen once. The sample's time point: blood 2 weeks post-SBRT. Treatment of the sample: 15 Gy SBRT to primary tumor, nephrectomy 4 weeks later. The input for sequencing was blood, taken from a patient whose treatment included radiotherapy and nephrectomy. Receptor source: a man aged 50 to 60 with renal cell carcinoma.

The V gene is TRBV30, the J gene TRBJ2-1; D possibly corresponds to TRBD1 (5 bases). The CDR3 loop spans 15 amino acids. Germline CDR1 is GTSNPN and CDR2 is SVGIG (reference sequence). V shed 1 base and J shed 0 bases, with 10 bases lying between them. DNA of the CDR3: TGTGCCTGGAGTGGGGGCAGACACTCCTACAATGAGCAGTTCTTC. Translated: CAWSGGRHSYNEQFF.

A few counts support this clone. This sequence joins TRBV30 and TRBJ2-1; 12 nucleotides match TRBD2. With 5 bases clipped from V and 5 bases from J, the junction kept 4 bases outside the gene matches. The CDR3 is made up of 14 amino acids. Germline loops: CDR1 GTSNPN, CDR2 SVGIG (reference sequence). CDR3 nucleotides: TGTGCCTGGGGGACTAGCGGGCAGAACAATGAGCAGTTCTTC. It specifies CAWGTSGQNNEQFF.

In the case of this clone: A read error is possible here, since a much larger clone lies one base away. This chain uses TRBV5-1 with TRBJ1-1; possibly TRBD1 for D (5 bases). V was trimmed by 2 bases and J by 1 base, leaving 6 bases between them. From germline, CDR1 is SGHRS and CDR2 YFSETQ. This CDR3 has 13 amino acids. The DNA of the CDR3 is TGCGCCAGCAGCTTTACAGGGAACACTGAAGCTTTCTTT. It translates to CASSFTGNTEAFF.

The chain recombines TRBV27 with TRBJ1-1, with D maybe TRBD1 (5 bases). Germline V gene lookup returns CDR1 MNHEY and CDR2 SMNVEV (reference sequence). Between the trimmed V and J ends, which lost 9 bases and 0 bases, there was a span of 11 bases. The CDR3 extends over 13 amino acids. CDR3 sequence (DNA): TGTGCCAGTTGTTCAGGGCTGAACACTGAAGCTTTCTTT. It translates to CASCSGLNTEAFF.

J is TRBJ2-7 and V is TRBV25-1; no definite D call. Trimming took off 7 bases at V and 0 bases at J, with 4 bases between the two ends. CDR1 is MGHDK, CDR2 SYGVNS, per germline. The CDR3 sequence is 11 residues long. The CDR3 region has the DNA TGTGCCAGCACATACTCCTACGAGCAGTACTTC. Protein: CASTYSYEQYF.

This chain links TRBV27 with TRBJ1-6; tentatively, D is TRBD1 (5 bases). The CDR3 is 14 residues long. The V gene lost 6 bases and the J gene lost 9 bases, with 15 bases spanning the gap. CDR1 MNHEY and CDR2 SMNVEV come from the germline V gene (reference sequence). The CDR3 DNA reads TGTGCCAGCAGCACGGACGGGGGTGGTTCACCCCTCCACTTT. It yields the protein CASSTDGGGSPLHF.

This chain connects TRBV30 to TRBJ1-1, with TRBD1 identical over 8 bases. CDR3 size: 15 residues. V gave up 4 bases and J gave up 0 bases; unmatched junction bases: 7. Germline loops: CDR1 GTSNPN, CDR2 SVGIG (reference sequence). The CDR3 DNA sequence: TGTGCCTGGATGACAGGGGATCATATGAACACTGAAGCTTTCTTT. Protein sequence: CAWMTGDHMNTEAFF.

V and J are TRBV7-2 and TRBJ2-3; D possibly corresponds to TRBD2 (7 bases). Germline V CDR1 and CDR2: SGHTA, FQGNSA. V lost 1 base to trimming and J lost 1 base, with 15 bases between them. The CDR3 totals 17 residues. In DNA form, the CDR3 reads TGTGCCAGCAGCTTAGAGTCTCCGGGGGGCGGCACAGATACGCAGTATTTT. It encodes CASSLESPGGGTDTQYF.